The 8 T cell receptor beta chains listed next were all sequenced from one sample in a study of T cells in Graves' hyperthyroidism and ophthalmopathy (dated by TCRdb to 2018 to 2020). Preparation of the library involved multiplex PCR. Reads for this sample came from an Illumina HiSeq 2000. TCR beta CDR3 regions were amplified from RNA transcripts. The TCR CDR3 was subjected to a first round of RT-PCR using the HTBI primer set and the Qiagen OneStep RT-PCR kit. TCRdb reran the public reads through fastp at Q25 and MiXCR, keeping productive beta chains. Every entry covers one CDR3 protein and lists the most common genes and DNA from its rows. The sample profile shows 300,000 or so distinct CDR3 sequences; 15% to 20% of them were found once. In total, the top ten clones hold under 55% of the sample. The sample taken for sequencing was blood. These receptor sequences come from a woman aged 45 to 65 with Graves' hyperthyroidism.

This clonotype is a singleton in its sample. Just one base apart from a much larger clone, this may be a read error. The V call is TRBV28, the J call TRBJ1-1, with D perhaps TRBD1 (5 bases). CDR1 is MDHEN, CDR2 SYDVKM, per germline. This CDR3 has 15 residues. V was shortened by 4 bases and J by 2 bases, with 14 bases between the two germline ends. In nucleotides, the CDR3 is TGTGCCAGCAGTTACGGGTCCGGGGGAAACACTGAAGCTTTCTTT. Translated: CASSYGSGGNTEAFF. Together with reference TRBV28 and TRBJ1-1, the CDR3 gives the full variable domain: DVKVTQSSRYLVKRTGEKVFLECVQDMDHENMFWYRQDPGLGLRLIYFSYDVKMKEKGDIPEGYSVSREKKERFSLILESASTNQTSMYLCASSYGSGGNTEAFFGQGTRLTVV.

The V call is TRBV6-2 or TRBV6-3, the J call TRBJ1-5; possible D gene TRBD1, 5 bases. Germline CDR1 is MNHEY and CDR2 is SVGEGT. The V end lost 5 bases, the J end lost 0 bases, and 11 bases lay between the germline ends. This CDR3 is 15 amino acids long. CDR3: CASSPTEDSNQPQHF. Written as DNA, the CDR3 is TGTGCCAGCAGTCCGACAGAAGATAGCAATCAGCCCCAGCATTTT.

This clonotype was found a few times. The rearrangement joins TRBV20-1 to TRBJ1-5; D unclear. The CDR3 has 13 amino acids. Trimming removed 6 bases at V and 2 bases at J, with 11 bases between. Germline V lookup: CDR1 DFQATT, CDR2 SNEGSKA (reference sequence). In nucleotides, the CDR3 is TGCAGTGCCGGCACGTCTGGCAATCAGCCCCAGCATTTT. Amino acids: CSAGTSGNQPQHF.

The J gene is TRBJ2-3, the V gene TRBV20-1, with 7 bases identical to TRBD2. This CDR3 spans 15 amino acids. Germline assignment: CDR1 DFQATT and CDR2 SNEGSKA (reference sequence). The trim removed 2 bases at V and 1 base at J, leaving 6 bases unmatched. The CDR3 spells CSARPPSGGTDTQYF. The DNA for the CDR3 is TGCAGTGCTAGACCTCCTAGCGGAGGCACAGATACGCAGTATTTT.

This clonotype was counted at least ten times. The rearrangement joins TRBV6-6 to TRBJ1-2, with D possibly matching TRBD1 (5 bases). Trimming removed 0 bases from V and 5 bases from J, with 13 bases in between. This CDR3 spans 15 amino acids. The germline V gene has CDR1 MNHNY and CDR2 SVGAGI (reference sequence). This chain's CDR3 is CASSYSTQGRYGYTF. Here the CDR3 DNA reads TGTGCCAGCAGTTACTCGACTCAGGGCCGATATGGCTACACCTTC.

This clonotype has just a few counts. CDR3 coding DNA: TGTGCCACCAATCGGGCAGGGGGAGAGACCCAGTACTTC. Protein sequence: CATNRAGGETQYF. The genes are TRBV24-1 and TRBJ2-5; 7 nucleotides align to TRBD1. Per germline, CDR1 KGHDR and CDR2 SFDVKD. With 8 bases clipped from V and 4 bases from J, the junction kept 6 bases outside the gene matches. The CDR3 runs to 13 residues.

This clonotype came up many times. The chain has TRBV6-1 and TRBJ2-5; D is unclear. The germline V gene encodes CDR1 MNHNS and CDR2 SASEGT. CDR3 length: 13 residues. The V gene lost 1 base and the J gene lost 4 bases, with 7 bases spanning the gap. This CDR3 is CASSEGLGETQYF. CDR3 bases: TGTGCCAGCAGTGAAGGACTTGGAGAGACCCAGTACTTC.

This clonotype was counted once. The CDR3 region is CASYPGSGPRETQYF. CDR3 DNA: TGTGCCAGCTATCCGGGTAGCGGCCCACGGGAGACCCAGTACTTC. The chain recombines TRBV18 with TRBJ2-5; tentative D call: TRBD2 (6 bases). Deletions cut 7 bases from V and 5 bases from J, with 20 bases between. The germline V gene encodes CDR1 KGHSH and CDR2 LQKENI. The CDR3 loop spans 15 amino acids. The full variable domain, completed using reference TRBV18 and TRBJ2-5, is NAGVMQNPRHLVRRRGQEARLRCSPMKGHSHVYWYRQLPEEGLKFMVYLQKENIIDESGMPKERFSAEFPKEGPSILRIQQVVRGDSAAYFCASYPGSGPRETQYFGPGTRLLVL.